The sequence of this TCR beta chain was determined in a study of identical twins (dated by TCRdb to 2016 to 2017). As for the study more broadly: The study deep-sequenced TCR alpha and beta repertoires from monozygotic twins, unrelated adults of various ages and cord blood to test whether fetal clonotypes persist. To rule out contamination, the twin experiments were replicated at different times with different library preparation protocols. Study-wide findings and limitations: Compared with coincidental sharing between unrelated individuals, out-of-frame TCR alpha sequences shared between twins had an excess of sequences with low generation probability. Zero-insertion analyses could be partly confounded by invariant T cells such as MAIT and iNKT, although diverse VJ usage argued against such confounding for most clonotypes. Excess twin sharing in beta out-of-frame sequences was weaker because fewer shared sequences lowered the signal-to-noise ratio. In monozygotic twins, recombination models systematically underestimated out-of-frame TCR alpha sharing, but the models matched the sharing seen between unrelated individuals. Fewer insertions were carried by abundant cord blood beta clonotypes; a weaker similar trend was observed in young adult naive repertoires, while no such trend was observed in memory repertoires. Because the same donors could not be followed over many years, the conclusions relied on cross-sectional statistical analysis.

Every donor was a healthy Caucasian. Three pairs of female monozygotic twins, all aged about 18 to 30 years, made up the twin cohort. The RNA used for TCR libraries was isolated from peripheral blood mononuclear cells. The method was 5' RACE. These reads were obtained on an Illumina HiSeq 2000. Template switching added a universal primer binding site, and the final cDNA carried a unique molecular identifier that allowed TCR cDNA molecules to be counted accurately. Specific primers in the conserved constant-segment region were used to synthesize first-strand cDNA for TCR alpha and beta chains. To control for contamination, each cDNA library was double barcoded with a SMART-Mk sample barcode plus Illumina barcodes. Two successive PCR steps introduced TruSeq adapter sequences along with Illumina sample barcodes. TCR alpha and beta cDNA libraries were sequenced on the Illumina HiSeq platform with custom primers. For the original study's pipeline: Raw reads were processed with MiGEC to extract unique molecular identifiers, and MiXCR was used to determine CDR3 positions. Recombination models were inferred per individual with the repgenHMM and IGoR tools using an EM algorithm. The analysis of shared clonotypes was done with the tcR package in R, with sharing normalized by the product of cloneset sizes. To study raw recombination free of thymic and clonal selection effects, out-of-frame nonproductive sequences were analyzed. TCRdb reanalyzed the raw reads on its own, using fastp at Q25 for trimming and MiXCR for clone calling, and kept in-frame beta chains. CDR3 protein duplicates are merged, each entry listing the most common genes and DNA. TCRdb's processing, not the authors', yielded these V and J calls. The sample yields under 900,000 distinct CDR3 sequences; 15% to 20% were counted once. The ten largest clonotypes hold around 14% of the sample.

Relative to germline, V is 7 bases shorter and J is 0 bases shorter, with 15 bases between their ends. The CDR3 holds 15 amino acids from the cysteine to the phenylalanine. This entry keeps only the CDR3 DNA: 45 bases, framed from base 1. For CDR1 and CDR2, the germline V gene lists MNHEY and SVGEGT. This clonotype was counted only a few times. Its antigen remains undetermined. Base qualities were left out, and no much larger clone turns up one base away. This same sample was also part of a study on T cells expressing NK-cell markers. As described in the second report: Three sorted T-cell subsets (CD3+CD56+NKG2C+, CD3+CD56+NKG2C- and CD3+CD56-NKG2C+) from roughly eight donors had their TCR beta-chain repertoires profiled. Among the eight sequenced donors, only one was HCMV-seronegative, while the other seven were HCMV-seropositive. In several experiments an anti-gammadeltaTCR antibody was added to restrict sorting to alphabetaTCR-expressing T cells. In roughly 6 donors, the dominant CD3+CD56+NKG2C+ clonotypes ranked among the top 10 CD8+ clonotypes, making up 1.0-7.0% of CD8+ T cells. Those dominant clonotypes were again the most abundant among CD3+CD56-NKG2C+ cells in a few donors, at about 28.3-60.1%. Whether the expanded NKG2C-expressing T cell clones were specific for HCMV antigens remained unclear. All eight donors whose samples were sequenced were randomly selected healthy volunteers, three of them men and five women. HCMV-specific IgG was detected in serum with a commercial ELISA kit to determine HCMV serostatus. For a handful of donors, bulk peripheral blood T-cell repertoires were also sequenced from unsorted PBMC. Reads were demultiplexed and grouped by UMI with MIGEC, and clonotypes were assembled and quantified with MiTCR. To remove erroneous sequences, TCR cDNA sequences were retained only when supported by two or more reads. Downstream repertoire analysis used the tcR package, and clonotypes were matched across fractions by CDR3 nucleotide sequence plus V segment. Antigen specificity was annotated against VDJdb with VDJmatch, allowing one amino acid substitution in CDR3.

The specimen was PBMCs. The origin of this receptor is a woman between 18 and 29 years old in good health. Recombination linked TRBV6-2 or TRBV6-3 to TRBJ2-5; the D segment might be TRBD1 or TRBD2, since each matches 5 bases. The CDR3 region reads CASTPGPVYQETQYF. The DNA is as follows: TGTGCCAGCACCCCGGGACCGGTATACCAAGAGACCCAGTACTTC.